This T cell receptor beta chain was obtained from a study of T cells after yellow fever vaccination. V dropped 4 bases and J dropped 4 bases, with 16 bases sitting between them. Germline V gene lookup returns CDR1 SGHTA and CDR2 FQGTGA. This CDR3 is 15 amino acids long. This clonotype was found a few times. Using its own MiXCR run on the 5' RACE reads, TCRdb lists one record per CDR3 protein. The sample records about 320,000 distinct CDR3 sequences, approximately 4% being singletons. The gene calls are TRBV7-3 and TRBJ2-5; D might be TRBD1 or TRBD2, each matching 5 bases. This specimen was PBMCs, taken 15 days after the yellow fever booster vaccination. This TCR derives from a young man who received the YFV17D yellow fever vaccine. CDR3 residues: CASSSHGARGETQYF. The CDR3 DNA is TGTGCCAGCAGCTCCCACGGGGCCCGAGGAGAGACCCAGTACTTC.